Listed here is a single T cell receptor beta chain. Antigen: not known. This record belongs to a study of identical twins. General study points: Modelling approaches yielded underestimates of out-of-frame TCR alpha sharing between monozygotic twins.

TCRdb re-derived calls from the 5' RACE reads in MiXCR, one entry per CDR3 protein. The data show 1.5 million to 2 million distinct CDR3 sequences, about 32% seen once. The V gene lost 6 bases and the J gene lost 8 bases, with 10 bases spanning the gap. The CDR3 is 11 residues long. From germline, CDR1 is MGHDK and CDR2 SYGVNS. The sequence derives from a newborn girl in good health. The chain recombines TRBV25-1 with TRBJ1-2; no clear D. Specimen: cord blood. The CDR3 sequence: CASRGRVGYTF. CDR3 coding DNA: TGTGCCAGCAGGGGAAGGGTAGGCTACACCTTC.